The 5 T cell receptor beta chains reported below all come from one sample, sequenced in a study of cytomegalovirus exposure and HLA in healthy donors. Primers for the PCR totalled 60 Vbeta and 13 Jbeta. Sequenced by immunoSEQ multiplex PCR; TCRdb stores in-frame clones only, minus some. This sample has approximately 160,000 clones; roughly 64% occur once, and the top ten carry approximately 2.9%. The sample comprised PBMCs. The source is a woman under 40 in good health and CMV-seropositive.

This clone showed up just once. The V and J genes are TRBV6-1 and TRBJ2-6; D call uncertain. CDR3 length: 16 amino acids. V lost 3 bases, J lost 0 bases, and 9 bases lay in between. Germline V gene data show CDR1 as MNHNS and CDR2 as SASEGT. The CDR3 spells CASSDRPGSGANVLTF. In nucleotides, the CDR3 is TGTGCCAGCAGTGACAGGCCTGGCTCTGGGGCCAACGTCCTGACTTTC.

The rearrangement links TRBV4-1 to TRBJ2-3, with 8 bases that match TRBD2. There are 17 residues in the CDR3. Trimming cost V 0 bases and J 2 bases; bases outside gene matches: 7. Germline CDR1 MGHRA, CDR2 YSYEKL. The CDR3 DNA reads as TGCGCCAGCAGCCAAGACCTACTAGCGGACCTCACAGATACGCAGTATTTT. Its protein is CASSQDLLADLTDTQYF.

The gene calls are TRBV11-3 and TRBJ1-2; D is unresolved. Trimming removed 1 base at V and 5 bases at J, with 5 bases between. CDR1 SGHNT and CDR2 YENEEA come from the germline V gene. This CDR3 contains 12 residues. CDR3 sequence reads: CASSLARYGYTF. The CDR3 coding sequence is TGTGCCAGCAGCTTAGCTCGGTATGGCTACACCTTC.

This chain uses TRBV10-3 with TRBJ2-3, with no clear D. Germline values: CDR1 ENHRY, CDR2 SYGVKD. This CDR3 region has 16 residues. The V end lost 0 bases, the J end lost 0 bases, and 10 bases lay between the germline ends. For the CDR3, the DNA is TGTGCCATCAGTGAGTCGTTTGGAGCTAGCACAGATACGCAGTATTTT. Protein: CAISESFGASTDTQYF.

The V and J genes are TRBV5-4 and TRBJ2-3; 11 nucleotides line up with TRBD2. The V segment lost 2 bases and the J segment 6 bases; nucleotides outside the gene matches: 11. This CDR3 contains 17 residues. The V gene's germline CDR1 is SGHNT and CDR2 YYREEE (reference sequence). Here the CDR3 reads CASSLGLAGYPRDTQYF. The CDR3 DNA sequence: TGTGCCAGCAGCTTAGGACTAGCGGGTTACCCAAGGGATACGCAGTATTTT.